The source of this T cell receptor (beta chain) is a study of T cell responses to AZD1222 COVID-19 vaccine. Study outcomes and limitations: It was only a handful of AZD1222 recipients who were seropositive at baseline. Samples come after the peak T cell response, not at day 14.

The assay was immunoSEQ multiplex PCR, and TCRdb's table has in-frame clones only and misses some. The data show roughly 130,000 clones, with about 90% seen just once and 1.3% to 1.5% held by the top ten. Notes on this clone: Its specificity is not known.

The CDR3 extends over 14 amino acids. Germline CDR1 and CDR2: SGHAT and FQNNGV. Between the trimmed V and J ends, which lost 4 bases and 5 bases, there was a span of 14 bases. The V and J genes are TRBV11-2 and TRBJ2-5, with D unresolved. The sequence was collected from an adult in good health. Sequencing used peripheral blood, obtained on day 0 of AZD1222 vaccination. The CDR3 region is CASSSVGTPETQYF. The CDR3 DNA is TGTGCCAGCAGCTCCGTGGGAACGCCGGAGACCCAGTACTTC.